This TCR beta chain was documented in a study of cytomegalovirus exposure and HLA in healthy donors. Note on this clone: Its target is not known.

General observations from the study: By a later analysis, the bulk of CMV-associated TCR beta chains appeared HLA-restricted.

Vbeta (60) and Jbeta (13) primers were used in the PCR. Profiled with immunoSEQ multiplex PCR; TCRdb holds only in-frame clones, not every one. This table holds some 200,000 clones, over 65% found once. CDR3 size: 17 residues. Trimming at V came to 1 base and at J to 6 bases, leaving 10 bases not matched to a gene. CDR1 and CDR2 from the germline V gene are MDHEN and SYDVKM. Sequencing used PBMCs. This sequence joins TRBV28 and TRBJ1-5; TRBD1 agrees at 9 bases. The sequence came from a woman between 50 and 59 years old in good health and CMV-seropositive. Written as DNA, the CDR3 is TGTGCCAGCAGTTTATCGGGACTACAGGGGGCGGGTCAGCCCCAGCATTTT. It codes for CASSLSGLQGAGQPQHF.